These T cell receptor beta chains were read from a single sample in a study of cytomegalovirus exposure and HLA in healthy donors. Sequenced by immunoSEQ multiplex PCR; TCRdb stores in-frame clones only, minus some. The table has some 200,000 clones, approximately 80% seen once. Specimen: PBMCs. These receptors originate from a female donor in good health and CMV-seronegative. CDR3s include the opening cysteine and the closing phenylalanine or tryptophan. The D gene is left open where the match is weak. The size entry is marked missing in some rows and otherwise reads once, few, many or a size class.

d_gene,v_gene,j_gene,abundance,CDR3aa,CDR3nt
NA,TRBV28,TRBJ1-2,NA,CASSLAGGALDGYTF,TGTGCCAGCAGTTTAGCGGGGGGCGCCCTTGATGGCTACACCTTC
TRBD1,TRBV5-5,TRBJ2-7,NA,CASSFGTGAYEQYF,TGTGCCAGCAGCTTCGGGACAGGGGCCTACGAGCAGTACTTC
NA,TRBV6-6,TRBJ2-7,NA,CASSQMSYEQYF,TGTGCCAGCAGTCAAATGAGCTACGAGCAGTACTTC
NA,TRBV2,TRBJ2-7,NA,CASRAGSGPYEQYF,TGTGCCAGCAGGGCTGGCAGCGGGCCTTACGAGCAGTACTTC
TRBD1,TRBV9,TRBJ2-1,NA,CASSSGQGGNEQFF,TGTGCCAGCAGCTCGGGACAGGGGGGTAATGAGCAGTTCTTC
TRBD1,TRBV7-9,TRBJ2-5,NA,CSSSPQTGTAYQETQYF,TGTTCCAGCAGTCCACAAACTGGGACAGCGTACCAAGAGACCCAGTACTTC
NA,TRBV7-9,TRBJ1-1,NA,CASKKPDRIYTEAFF,TGTGCCAGCAAAAAACCCGACAGGATCTACACTGAAGCTTTCTTT
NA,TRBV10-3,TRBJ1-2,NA,CSTGGGDGYTF,TGTTCAACGGGGGGGGGCGATGGCTACACCTTC
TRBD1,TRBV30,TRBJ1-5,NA,CAWSPSGQGVSQHF,TGTGCCTGGAGTCCCTCGGGACAGGGGGTTTCCCAGCATTTT
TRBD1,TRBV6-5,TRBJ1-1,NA,CASSAGQGNTEAFF,TGTGCCAGCAGTGCCGGACAGGGGAACACTGAAGCTTTCTTT
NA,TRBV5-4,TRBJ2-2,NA,CASSFGSGYTGELFF,TGTGCCAGCAGCTTTGGTAGCGGATATACCGGGGAGCTGTTTTTT
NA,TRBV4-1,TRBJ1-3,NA,CASSQEHGNTIYF,TGCGCCAGCAGCCAAGAACATGGAAACACCATATATTTT
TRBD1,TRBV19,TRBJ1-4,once,CASSLKPGQGAEKLFF,TGTGCCAGTAGTCTAAAACCGGGACAGGGTGCGGAAAAACTGTTTTTT
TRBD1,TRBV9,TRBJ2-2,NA,CASSSYRGRLGNTGELFF,TGTGCCAGCAGCTCCTACAGGGGGCGCCTTGGAAACACCGGGGAGCTGTTTTTT
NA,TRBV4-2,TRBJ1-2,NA,CASSQESADSYYGYTF,TGTGCCAGCAGCCAAGAATCGGCGGACAGCTACTATGGCTACACCTTC
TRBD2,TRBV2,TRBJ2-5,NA,CASSRLAGAPQETQYF,TGTGCCAGCAGTCGTCTAGCGGGGGCCCCTCAAGAGACCCAGTACTTC
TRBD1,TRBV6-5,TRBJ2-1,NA,CASSYSTGGRNNEQFF,TGTGCCAGCAGTTACTCAACAGGGGGCAGGAACAATGAGCAGTTCTTC
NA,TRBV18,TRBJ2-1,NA,CASSQPGLPPYNEQFF,TGTGCCAGCTCACAGCCAGGGCTTCCGCCCTACAATGAGCAATTCTTC
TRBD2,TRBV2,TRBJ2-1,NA,CASSEKGLLASSYNEQFF,TGTGCCAGCAGTGAAAAGGGGCTACTAGCGTCGTCCTACAATGAGCAGTTCTTC
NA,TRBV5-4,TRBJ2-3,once,CASSFIADTQYF,TGTGCCAGCAGCTTTATAGCAGATACGCAGTATTTT
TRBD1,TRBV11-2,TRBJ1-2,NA,CASSLDPDRVYGYTF,TGTGCCAGCAGCTTAGATCCGGACAGGGTTTATGGCTACACCTTC
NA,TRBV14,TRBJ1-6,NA,CASSQGRGMWSPLHF,TGTGCCAGCAGCCAGGGTAGGGGGATGTGGTCACCCCTCCACTTT
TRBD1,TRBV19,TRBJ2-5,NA,CASSIGGQYGETQYF,TGTGCCAGTAGTATAGGGGGACAGTACGGGGAGACCCAGTACTTC
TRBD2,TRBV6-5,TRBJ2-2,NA,CATKDSGSVGELFF,TGTGCCACCAAGGATAGCGGGAGTGTAGGGGAGCTGTTTTTT
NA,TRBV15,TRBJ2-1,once,CATSRVRDMFF,TGTGCCACCAGCAGAGTTAGGGACATGTTCTTC
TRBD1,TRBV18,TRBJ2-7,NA,CASSTQTGNGEQYF,TGTGCCAGCTCAACTCAGACAGGGAACGGCGAGCAGTACTTC
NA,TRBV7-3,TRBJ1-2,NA,CASSLRAGDYGYTF,TGTGCCAGCAGCTTAAGGGCAGGGGACTATGGCTACACCTTC